The T cell receptor beta chain under discussion was sequenced for a study of blood T cell repertoires in COVID-19. Clones were sequenced by immunoSEQ multiplex PCR, and TCRdb holds only the in-frame ones, with some missing. The sample contains over 300,000 clones, over 75% of which appear only once. With 0 bases removed from V and 8 bases from J, the gap between germline ends came to 7 bases. CDR1 and CDR2 (germline): LGHNT, FRNRAP. The CDR3 covers 12 residues. This rearrangement joins TRBV12-5 to TRBJ1-1; no definite D call. Material: PBMCs or T cells enriched from blood (not recorded which). The origin of this receptor is a woman aged 18-30 years who had recovered from COVID-19. CDR3 in DNA: TGTGCTAGTGGTTTGGTATCGGGAGAAGCTTTCTTT. Its translation is CASGLVSGEAFF.